The 30 T cell receptor beta chains reported below all come from one sample, sequenced in a study of blood T cell repertoires in COVID-19. Only in-frame clones appear in the TCRdb table, and some are missing; sequencing was by immunoSEQ multiplex PCR. The sample holds 55,000 or so clones, roughly 87% seen once. Sequenced input: peripheral blood. These receptors all come from a man between 35 and 55 years old with COVID-19, enrolled during active disease.

This chain uses TRBV2 with TRBJ1-4; TRBD1 matches at 7 bases. Germline-derived CDR1 and CDR2 are SNHLY and FYNNEI. The CDR3 length is 14 residues. J gave up 8 bases and V 6 bases, and 9 bases lay outside the gene matches. CDR3 amino acids: CASRIRDSHEKLFF. The CDR3 DNA sequence: TGTGCCAGCAGAATCCGGGACAGCCACGAAAAACTGTTTTTT.

The CDR3 region has the DNA TGTGCCAGCAGCTTATCCTTCGGGGAACTTGTCTACGAGCAGTACTTC. Amino acids: CASSLSFGELVYEQYF. This sequence joins TRBV7-2 and TRBJ2-7; TRBD2 is a possible D gene (5 bases). Trimming removed 2 bases from V and 3 bases from J, with 17 bases in between. The CDR3 consists of 16 residues. Germline V CDR1 and CDR2: SGHTA, FQGNSA.

The chain employs TRBV2 and TRBJ1-1, with 7 bases identical to TRBD1. Germline V gene lookup returns CDR1 SNHLY and CDR2 FYNNEI. This CDR3 has 15 residues. V dropped 7 bases and J dropped 0; count of bases not matched to a gene: 8. The CDR3 region is CASTEGAGLNTEAFF. CDR3 nucleotides: TGTGCCAGCACCGAGGGGGCAGGGTTGAACACTGAAGCTTTCTTT.

This clone has a single count. The V and J genes are TRBV10-3 and TRBJ1-5; 9 bases are a match to TRBD1. CDR3 length: 13 amino acids. V trimming: 3 bases; J trimming: 10 bases; junction bases outside the gene matches: 4. Germline loops: CDR1 ENHRY, CDR2 SYGVKD. Here the CDR3 reads CAISERTGEPQHF. In DNA, the CDR3 is TGTGCCATCAGTGAAAGGACAGGGGAACCCCAGCATTTT.

The gene calls are TRBV6-5 and TRBJ2-1; 8 bases are a match to TRBD2. V shed 6 bases and J 6 bases; nucleotides not matched to a gene: 7. Germline values: CDR1 MNHEY, CDR2 SVGAGI. The CDR3 sequence is 14 residues long. CDR3 coding DNA: TGTGCCAGCAGGACGCGGGGGGCCTTCAATGAGCAGTTCTTC. Translating it yields CASRTRGAFNEQFF.

This chain joins TRBV28 and TRBJ2-7; 8 bases align to TRBD1. Germline trimming cut 6 bases from V and 2 bases from J; bases unmatched to any gene: 9. The CDR3 extends over 15 amino acids. Germline V gene data show CDR1 as MDHEN and CDR2 as SYDVKM. CDR3 in amino acids: CASSLRTGRTYEQYF. In nucleotides, the CDR3 is TGTGCCAGCAGCCTAAGGACAGGGAGGACCTACGAGCAGTACTTC. Drawing the rest from reference TRBV28 and TRBJ2-7, the complete variable domain is DVKVTQSSRYLVKRTGEKVFLECVQDMDHENMFWYRQDPGLGLRLIYFSYDVKMKEKGDIPEGYSVSREKKERFSLILESASTNQTSMYLCASSLRTGRTYEQYFGPGTRLTVT.

This rearrangement joins TRBV6-1 to TRBJ2-3, with 10 bases that match TRBD2. This CDR3 contains 16 residues. The germline V gene encodes CDR1 MNHNS and CDR2 SASEGT. V lost 1 base to trimming and J lost 2 bases; unmatched junction nucleotides: 3. The CDR3 loop reads CASSEGGLAYTDTQYF. CDR3 DNA sequence: TGTGCCAGCAGTGAAGGGGGACTAGCGTACACAGATACGCAGTATTTT.

The V and J genes are TRBV7-8 and TRBJ2-1, with 8 bases aligning to TRBD2. The CDR3 is made up of 15 amino acids. Germline V gene lookup returns CDR1 SGHVS and CDR2 FQNEAQ. The V segment lost 5 bases and the J segment 5 bases; nucleotides outside the gene matches: 8. CDR3 sequence reads: CASSPGLGRDNEQFF. DNA for the CDR3: TGTGCCAGCAGCCCGGGACTAGGGCGCGACAATGAGCAGTTCTTC.

This chain connects TRBV19 to TRBJ2-7; TRBD1 matches at 10 bases. J was trimmed by 4 bases and V by 3 bases; bases with no gene match: 9. CDR1 and CDR2 (germline): LNHDA, SQIVND (reference sequence). The CDR3 is made up of 16 amino acids. CDR3 DNA: TGTGCCAGTAGTATTCGTGCTCGGACAGGGGGATACGAGCAGTACTTC. Its translation: CASSIRARTGGYEQYF.

The V gene is TRBV3-1 (or the pseudogene TRBV3-2), the J gene TRBJ2-5; 8 bases map to TRBD1. CDR1 LGHDT and CDR2 YNNKEL come from the germline V gene (reference sequence). This CDR3 comprises 17 residues. V lost 1 base, J lost 2 bases, and 9 bases stayed unmatched. The CDR3 protein is CASSQVNGRGLQETQYF. The CDR3 DNA follows: TGTGCCAGCAGCCAAGTTAACGGCAGGGGGCTTCAAGAGACCCAGTACTTC.

The chain employs TRBV29-1 and TRBJ1-1; 9 nucleotides line up with TRBD1. V gave up 3 bases and J gave up 9 bases; unmatched junction bases: 14. Germline CDR1 is SQVTM and CDR2 is ANQGSEA. The CDR3 contains 15 residues. CDR3 coding DNA: TGCAGCGTTGAGGAGGGGGACAGGGAACACCCCAAAGCTTTCTTT. It encodes CSVEEGDREHPKAFF.

The chain couples TRBV6-1 to TRBJ1-2; TRBD1 might be the D (6 bases). The CDR3 contains 14 residues. Germline values: CDR1 MNHNS, CDR2 SASEGT. Deletions cut 0 bases from V and 5 bases from J, with 10 bases between. The CDR3 sequence is CASSEASRGYGYTF. CDR3 coding DNA: TGTGCCAGCAGTGAAGCATCCAGGGGTTATGGCTACACCTTC.

The rearrangement uses TRBV7-2 and TRBJ2-7, with 7 bases fitting TRBD2. The CDR3 extends over 14 amino acids. CDR1 and CDR2 from the germline V gene are SGHTA and FQGNSA. J lost 7 bases, V lost 3 bases, and 9 bases had no gene match. CDR3 residues: CASSFDSGVGEQYF. CDR3 bases: TGTGCCAGCAGCTTCGACAGCGGGGTGGGGGAGCAGTACTTC.

This chain links TRBV7-3 with TRBJ2-3; 8 bases fit TRBD1. V lost 5 bases and J lost 0; bases outside the gene matches: 4. The CDR3 sequence is 15 residues long. The germline gives CDR1 SGHTA, CDR2 FQGTGA. This chain's CDR3 is CASSLQGASTDTQYF. In DNA, the CDR3 is TGTGCCAGCAGCCTCCAGGGGGCTAGCACAGATACGCAGTATTTT. Drawing the rest from reference TRBV7-3 and TRBJ2-3, the complete variable domain is GAGVSQTPSNKVTEKGKYVELRCDPISGHTALYWYRQSLGQGPEFLIYFQGTGAADDSGLPNDRFFAVRPEGSVSTLKIQRTERGDSAVYLCASSLQGASTDTQYFGPGTRLTVL.

The chain couples TRBV25-1 to TRBJ1-1, with 9 bases aligning to TRBD1. This CDR3 is 15 amino acids long. V was pared by 3 bases and J by 6 bases, with 8 bases of the junction left unmatched. Germline CDR1 and CDR2: MGHDK and SYGVNS. CDR3 residues: CASSEHGTGIPEAFF. The DNA of the CDR3 is TGTGCCAGCAGTGAGCATGGGACAGGGATACCTGAAGCTTTCTTT.

This chain connects TRBV19 to TRBJ1-5; D is unclear. This CDR3 has 11 residues. Germline CDR1 LNHDA, CDR2 SQIVND (reference sequence). Trimming shortened V by 3 bases and J by 6 bases, and 3 bases separated the two germline ends. DNA of the CDR3: TGTGCCAGTAGTATCGGTCAGCCCCAGCATTTT. Translating it yields CASSIGQPQHF.

This chain uses TRBV25-1 with TRBJ2-3, with 7 nucleotides matching TRBD1. V lost 2 bases, J lost 3 bases, and 2 bases stayed unmatched. This CDR3 region has 14 residues. Germline CDR1 and CDR2: MGHDK and SYGVNS. The CDR3 protein is CASSERGLTDTQYF. The DNA of the CDR3 is TGTGCCAGCAGTGAAAGGGGGCTAACAGATACGCAGTATTTT.

As to this clone: The sample holds other DNA sequences that translate to the same CDR3. The V and J genes are TRBV12-3 or TRBV12-4 and TRBJ2-7, with D possibly TRBD1 on 5 matching bases. CDR3 length: 13 residues. The V gene lost 1 base and the J gene lost 3 bases, with 7 bases spanning the gap. The CDR3 DNA reads as TGTGCCAGCAGTTTAGGCAGGGTCTACGAGCAGTACTTC. It is translated as CASSLGRVYEQYF.

The CDR3 protein is CASSPTGNQPQHF. The CDR3 DNA reads TGTGCCAGCTCACCGACAGGCAATCAGCCCCAGCATTTT. The V and J genes are TRBV18 and TRBJ1-5; maybe TRBD1 (5 bases). V lost 3 bases and J 2 bases, leaving 5 bases between the germline ends. The CDR3 is 13 residues long. Looked up from germline, CDR1 is KGHSH and CDR2 is LQKENI. The full variable domain, with the rest looked up from reference TRBV18 and TRBJ1-5, is NAGVMQNPRHLVRRRGQEARLRCSPMKGHSHVYWYRQLPEEGLKFMVYLQKENIIDESGMPKERFSAEFPKEGPSILRIQQVVRGDSAAYFCASSPTGNQPQHFGDGTRLSIL.

The chain recombines TRBV6-6 with TRBJ2-3; 9 bases are shared with TRBD2. V shed 2 bases, J shed 4 bases, and the junction held 7 bases outside the gene matches. Germline values: CDR1 MNHNY, CDR2 SVGAGI (reference sequence). This CDR3 has 16 amino acids. Written as DNA, the CDR3 is TGTGCCAGCAGTTACGGTGCGGGAGGGCCACCAGATACGCAGTATTTT. Translated: CASSYGAGGPPDTQYF.

The V gene is TRBV7-9, the J gene TRBJ1-5; TRBD1 matches at 10 bases. From germline, CDR1 is SEHNR and CDR2 FQNEAQ (reference sequence). The CDR3 is 14 residues long. Trimming removed 5 bases from V and 3 bases from J; junction bases left unmatched: 1. The CDR3 region has the DNA TGTGCCAGCAGCGGGACAGGGGTCAATCAGCCCCAGCATTTT. Translation: CASSGTGVNQPQHF.

This sequence joins TRBV7-9 and TRBJ2-2; TRBD1 aligns across 10 bases. The V gene's germline CDR1 is SEHNR and CDR2 FQNEAQ (reference sequence). The CDR3 runs 15 residues. J was trimmed by 3 bases and V by 5 bases; bases with no gene match: 3. CDR3 bases: TGTGCCAGCAGCCGTGGGACAGGGGACACCGGGGAGCTGTTTTTT. Its protein is CASSRGTGDTGELFF.

The chain employs TRBV24-1 and TRBJ1-2, with 7 bases lining up with TRBD1. The CDR3 runs to 13 residues. The V gene's germline CDR1 is KGHDR and CDR2 SFDVKD. J lost 3 bases, V lost 5 bases, and 2 bases had no gene match. CDR3 region: CATSGQGHYGYTF. In DNA form, the CDR3 reads TGTGCCACCAGTGGACAGGGCCACTATGGCTACACCTTC.

Here the CDR3 reads CASSYSPLAGWSYNEQFF. Here the CDR3 DNA reads TGTGCCAGCAGTTACTCCCCCTTAGCGGGCTGGTCCTACAATGAGCAGTTCTTC. This chain connects TRBV6-2 or TRBV6-3 to TRBJ2-1; TRBD2 matches 7 bases. V lost 0 bases, J lost 1 base, and 9 bases stayed unmatched. This CDR3 is built from 18 residues. Germline V lookup: CDR1 MNHEY, CDR2 SVGEGT.

This rearrangement joins TRBV7-9 to TRBJ1-2, with D possibly being TRBD1 (5 bases). The CDR3 is 13 residues long. V was clipped by 1 base and J by 7 bases, with 10 bases between them. Germline values: CDR1 SEHNR, CDR2 FQNEAQ (reference sequence). The CDR3 DNA is TGTGCCAGCAGCTTAGGGGCAGGGTTTGGCTACACCTTC. This sequence encodes CASSLGAGFGYTF.

The CDR3 DNA follows: TGTGCCAGTAGTATTGGTACAGGCGCCTCTGGAAACACCATATATTTT. As protein: CASSIGTGASGNTIYF. The J gene is TRBJ1-3, the V gene TRBV19, with TRBD1 as a possible D gene (5 bases). The CDR3 is 16 residues long. Germline V gene lookup returns CDR1 LNHDA and CDR2 SQIVND (reference sequence). The V end lost 3 bases, the J end lost 0 bases, and 12 bases lay between the germline ends.

The chain recombines TRBV13 with TRBJ2-7; no reliable D call. CDR1 and CDR2 from the germline V gene are PRHDT and FYEKMQ (reference sequence). V was cut by 5 bases and J by 1 base, with 12 bases left in between. The CDR3 runs 14 residues. In nucleotides, the CDR3 is TGTGCCAGCAGCCTGAGTTTATCATCCTACGAGCAGTACTTC. Amino acid sequence: CASSLSLSSYEQYF.

The V gene is TRBV2, the J gene TRBJ2-7, with 8 bases aligning to TRBD1. The CDR3 totals 15 residues. In germline, CDR1 is SNHLY, CDR2 FYNNEI. J lost 1 base, V lost 3 bases, and 5 bases had no gene match. CDR3 nucleotides: TGTGCCAGCAGTGAGGGGACAGGTTATTCCTACGAGCAGTACTTC. Translated, it gives CASSEGTGYSYEQYF.

The CDR3 bases are TGTGCCACCAGTGATTTAGAGAAGGGACTAGCGGGAGGGCCGGCCAAAAACATTCAGTACTTC. Its protein product is CATSDLEKGLAGGPAKNIQYF. This rearrangement joins TRBV24-1 to TRBJ2-4; 16 bases are a match to TRBD2. The V segment lost 1 base and the J segment 1 base; nucleotides outside the gene matches: 9. The CDR3 covers 21 residues. Germline assignment: CDR1 KGHDR and CDR2 SFDVKD.

The chain combines TRBV28 with TRBJ1-4, with D possibly matching TRBD1 (5 bases). Trimming left V 10 bases short and J 9 bases short, with 18 bases between. CDR1 is MDHEN and CDR2 is SYDVKM in the germline V gene. The length of the CDR3 is 13 residues. The CDR3 coding sequence is TGTGCCACAGGACGGGGGGGTACGAAAAAACTGTTTTTT. It translates to CATGRGGTKKLFF.